The rows below give T cell receptor beta chains drawn from one sample of a study of blood T cell repertoires in COVID-19. The protocol was immunoSEQ multiplex PCR, while the TCRdb copy is restricted to in-frame clones and leaves out a portion. The sample records some 62,000 clones, approximately 90% being singletons. Sequenced input: peripheral blood. The receptor source for this set is a woman of 80 years or more with acute or convalescent COVID-19. Both conserved end residues are part of each CDR3. A D gene is named only where the DNA matches it firmly. The size entry is marked missing in some rows and otherwise reads once, few, many or a size class.

J gene: TRBJ1-3
clone size: -
V gene: TRBV3-1/TRBV3-2
D gene: -
CDR3 protein: CASSQLTDSHTIYF
CDR3 DNA: TGTGCCAGCAGCCAGTTGACGGACAGTCACACCATATATTTT

J gene: TRBJ1-2
clone size: -
V gene: TRBV9
D gene: -
CDR3 protein: CASSVNSMIGYTF
CDR3 DNA: TGTGCCAGCAGCGTAAACAGTATGATCGGCTACACCTTC

J gene: TRBJ1-1
clone size: -
V gene: TRBV6-5
D gene: -
CDR3 protein: CASSRGGDTEAFF
CDR3 DNA: TGTGCCAGCAGCCGAGGGGGGGATACTGAAGCTTTCTTT

J gene: TRBJ2-7
clone size: few
V gene: TRBV11-2
D gene: TRBD1
CDR3 protein: CASSLDPGGTYEQYF
CDR3 DNA: TGTGCCAGCAGCTTAGATCCAGGGGGCACCTACGAGCAGTACTTC

J gene: TRBJ1-5
clone size: once
V gene: TRBV7-2
D gene: TRBD1
CDR3 protein: CASSLDPPQQGAGNQPQHF
CDR3 DNA: TGTGCCAGCAGCTTAGACCCCCCTCAACAGGGGGCCGGCAATCAGCCCCAGCATTTT

J gene: TRBJ2-3
clone size: -
V gene: TRBV19
D gene: -
CDR3 protein: CASSLGGVGTDTQYF
CDR3 DNA: TGTGCCAGTAGTCTGGGGGGAGTCGGCACAGATACGCAGTATTTT

J gene: TRBJ2-7
clone size: -
V gene: TRBV6-5
D gene: -
CDR3 protein: CASTRQGIAYEQYF
CDR3 DNA: TGTGCCAGCACAAGGCAGGGGATCGCCTACGAGCAGTACTTC

J gene: TRBJ1-5
clone size: -
V gene: TRBV28
D gene: -
CDR3 protein: CASTLTGYQPQHF
CDR3 DNA: TGTGCCAGCACCTTAACCGGGTATCAGCCCCAGCATTTT

J gene: TRBJ2-7
clone size: -
V gene: TRBV18
D gene: -
CDR3 protein: CASSRDFGLGEQYF
CDR3 DNA: TGTGCCAGCTCGCGGGACTTCGGATTGGGCGAGCAGTACTTC

J gene: TRBJ1-2
clone size: -
V gene: TRBV6-5
D gene: -
CDR3 protein: CASSYGPGSDYGYTF
CDR3 DNA: TGTGCCAGCAGTTACGGGCCAGGGTCGGACTATGGCTACACCTTC

J gene: TRBJ1-1
clone size: few
V gene: TRBV6-5
D gene: TRBD1
CDR3 protein: CASSWTGQLNTEAFF
CDR3 DNA: TGTGCCAGCAGTTGGACGGGACAGCTGAACACTGAAGCTTTCTTT

J gene: TRBJ1-5
clone size: few
V gene: TRBV3-1/TRBV3-2
D gene: -
CDR3 protein: CASSQGSADGYQPQHF
CDR3 DNA: TGTGCCAGCAGCCAAGGGAGCGCAGACGGGTATCAGCCCCAGCATTTT

J gene: TRBJ2-5
clone size: -
V gene: TRBV5-1
D gene: -
CDR3 protein: CASSLEGGRGETQYF
CDR3 DNA: TGCGCCAGCAGCTTGGAAGGAGGCCGGGGTGAGACCCAGTACTTC

J gene: TRBJ2-5
clone size: once
V gene: TRBV5-3
D gene: -
CDR3 protein: CARSLPSGETQYF
CDR3 DNA: TGTGCCAGAAGCTTACCAAGCGGGGAGACCCAGTACTTC

J gene: TRBJ2-7
clone size: -
V gene: TRBV12-3/TRBV12-4
D gene: TRBD1
CDR3 protein: CASKRTGVGEQYF
CDR3 DNA: TGTGCCAGCAAAAGGACAGGGGTGGGCGAGCAGTACTTC

J gene: TRBJ2-1
clone size: -
V gene: TRBV19
D gene: -
CDR3 protein: CASSIVGGRANEQFF
CDR3 DNA: TGTGCCAGTAGTATAGTGGGGGGACGAGCCAATGAGCAGTTCTTC

J gene: TRBJ2-7
clone size: -
V gene: TRBV5-1
D gene: -
CDR3 protein: CASSLVGREVEQYF
CDR3 DNA: TGCGCCAGCAGCTTGGTCGGCAGGGAGGTCGAGCAGTACTTC

J gene: TRBJ2-1
clone size: -
V gene: TRBV28
D gene: TRBD2
CDR3 protein: CASRLAGGYNEQFF
CDR3 DNA: TGTGCCAGCAGGCTAGCGGGAGGGTACAATGAGCAGTTCTTC